This TCR beta chain was sequenced for a study of blood T cell repertoires in COVID-19. The ends lost 4 bases at V and 6 bases at J; junction bases unmatched: 10. The V gene's germline CDR1 is LGHDT and CDR2 YNNKEL (reference sequence). The length of the CDR3 is 15 residues. TCRdb keeps only in-frame clones here, not all; method: immunoSEQ multiplex PCR. The sample has about 170,000 clones; about 85% are singletons. The specimen sequenced was peripheral blood. The genes are TRBV3-1 (or the pseudogene TRBV3-2) and TRBJ2-3, with 7 bases identical to TRBD2. The origin of this receptor is an elderly woman with COVID-19, enrolled during active disease. The CDR3 protein is CASSPSGNPPDTQYF. The CDR3 DNA reads TGTGCCAGCAGCCCGAGCGGGAACCCGCCGGATACGCAGTATTTT.